This T cell receptor beta chain stems from a study of tumor and adjacent non-tumor tissue in lung cancer. The CDR3 covers 16 residues. Germline CDR1 is MNHEY and CDR2 is SVGEGT. The J segment lost 1 base and the V segment lost 7 bases, leaving 11 bases of the junction unmatched. The template was RNA from unsorted bulk tissue. TCRbeta libraries were built with three rounds of nested PCR, modified from ARM-PCR. TCRdb recomputed calls from the multiplex PCR reads with MiXCR, one row per CDR3 protein. The sample lists more than 75,000 distinct CDR3 sequences; 75% to 90% were seen once. This clonotype was sampled from a woman in her forties or fifties with non-small cell lung cancer. The J gene is TRBJ2-7, the V gene TRBV6-2 or TRBV6-3; 9 bases line up with TRBD1. The source material was lung tumor tissue. In DNA, the CDR3 is TGTGCCAGCACTTCAAACCGGGACAGGGCTTCCTACGAGCAGTACTTC. This sequence encodes CASTSNRDRASYEQYF.